The source of this T cell receptor (beta chain) is a study of blood T cell repertoires in COVID-19. In the study overall: Donors in the United States, Italy and Spain gave samples during acute or convalescent COVID-19. The cDNA or gDNA used as material had been derived from T cells, B-cell-depleted T cells, or PBMCs.

V shed 4 bases and J 8 bases; nucleotides not matched to a gene: 8. Germline CDR1 PRHDT, CDR2 FYEKMQ (reference sequence). The CDR3 loop spans 14 amino acids. How the authors handled the data: Amplification of reference gene primers provided the estimated nucleated cell counts. Sequencing used immunoSEQ multiplex PCR; TCRdb keeps in-frame clones, though not all of them. For V, J and clone size, that table is used; D and trimming come from the DNA. This sample carries 200,000 to 300,000 clones, 84% of them seen once, and the ten largest clones take 4.2%. The sample consisted of peripheral blood. This clonotype was obtained from a man in his fifties or sixties with acute or convalescent COVID-19. V is TRBV13 and J is TRBJ1-2; TRBD1 aligns across 9 bases. The CDR3 loop is CASSYRDREGGYTF. The CDR3 DNA reads as TGTGCCAGCAGCTACCGGGACAGGGAGGGAGGCTACACCTTC.